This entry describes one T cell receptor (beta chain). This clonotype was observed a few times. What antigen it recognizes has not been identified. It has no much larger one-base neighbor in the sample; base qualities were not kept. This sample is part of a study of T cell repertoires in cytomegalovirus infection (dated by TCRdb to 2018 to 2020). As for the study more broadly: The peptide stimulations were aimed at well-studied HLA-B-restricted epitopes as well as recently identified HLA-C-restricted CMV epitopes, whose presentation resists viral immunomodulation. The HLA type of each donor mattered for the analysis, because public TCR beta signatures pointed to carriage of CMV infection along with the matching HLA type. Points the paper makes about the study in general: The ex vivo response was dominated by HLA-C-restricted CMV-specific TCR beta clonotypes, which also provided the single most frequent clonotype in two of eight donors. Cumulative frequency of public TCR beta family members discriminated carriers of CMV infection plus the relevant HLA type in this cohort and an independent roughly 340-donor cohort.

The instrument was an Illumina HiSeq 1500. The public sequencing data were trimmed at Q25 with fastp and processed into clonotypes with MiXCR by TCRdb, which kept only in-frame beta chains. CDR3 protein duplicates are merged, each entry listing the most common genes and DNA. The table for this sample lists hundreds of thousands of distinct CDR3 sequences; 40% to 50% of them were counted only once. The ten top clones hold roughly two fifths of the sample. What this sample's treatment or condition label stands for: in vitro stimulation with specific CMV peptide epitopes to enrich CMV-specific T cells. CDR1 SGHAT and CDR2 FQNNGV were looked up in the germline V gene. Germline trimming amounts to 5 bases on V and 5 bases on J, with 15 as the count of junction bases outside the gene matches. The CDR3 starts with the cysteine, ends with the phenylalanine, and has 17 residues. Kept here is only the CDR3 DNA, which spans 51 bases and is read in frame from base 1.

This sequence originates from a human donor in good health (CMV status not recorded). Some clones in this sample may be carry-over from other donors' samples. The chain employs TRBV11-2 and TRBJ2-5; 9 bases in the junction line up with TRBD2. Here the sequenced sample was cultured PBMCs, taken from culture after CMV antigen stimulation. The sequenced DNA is TGTGCCAGCAGCCGCGGACTAGCGCGACTCTCCCAGGAGACCCAGTACTTC. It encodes CASSRGLARLSQETQYF.